The clone carrying this T cell receptor (beta chain) was seen a few times. The antigen is undetermined. The data stem from a study of post-analysis software for immune sequencing data. Study background: Both relapsing-remitting and secondary progressive multiple sclerosis featured among the disease courses, as did progressive-relapsing multiple sclerosis. Study findings and constraints: In patients, TRBV5-6, TRBV5-1 and TRBV20-1 belonged to roughly five TRBV segments found more frequently than in controls. F measure grouped same-batch samples tightly together. Normalized Chao1 diversity in multiple sclerosis patients fell significantly below that of controls.

V lost 4 bases and J lost 4; bases outside the gene matches: 4. This CDR3 comprises 15 residues. In germline, CDR1 is ENHRY, CDR2 SYGVKD. Unique molecular identifiers were carried by the TCR beta cDNA libraries. In TCRdb, the PCR reads were re-called with MiXCR into one record per CDR3 protein. Of fewer than 600,000 distinct CDR3 sequences in the sample, nearly 45% were seen once. The sample was blood. V gene TRBV10-3 combines with J gene TRBJ2-1; the match to TRBD2 covers 10 bases. This sequence was found in a girl under 18 with multiple sclerosis. This CDR3 is CAISGTSGLYNEQFF. The CDR3 bases are TGTGCCATCAGTGGGACTAGCGGTTTATACAATGAGCAGTTCTTC.